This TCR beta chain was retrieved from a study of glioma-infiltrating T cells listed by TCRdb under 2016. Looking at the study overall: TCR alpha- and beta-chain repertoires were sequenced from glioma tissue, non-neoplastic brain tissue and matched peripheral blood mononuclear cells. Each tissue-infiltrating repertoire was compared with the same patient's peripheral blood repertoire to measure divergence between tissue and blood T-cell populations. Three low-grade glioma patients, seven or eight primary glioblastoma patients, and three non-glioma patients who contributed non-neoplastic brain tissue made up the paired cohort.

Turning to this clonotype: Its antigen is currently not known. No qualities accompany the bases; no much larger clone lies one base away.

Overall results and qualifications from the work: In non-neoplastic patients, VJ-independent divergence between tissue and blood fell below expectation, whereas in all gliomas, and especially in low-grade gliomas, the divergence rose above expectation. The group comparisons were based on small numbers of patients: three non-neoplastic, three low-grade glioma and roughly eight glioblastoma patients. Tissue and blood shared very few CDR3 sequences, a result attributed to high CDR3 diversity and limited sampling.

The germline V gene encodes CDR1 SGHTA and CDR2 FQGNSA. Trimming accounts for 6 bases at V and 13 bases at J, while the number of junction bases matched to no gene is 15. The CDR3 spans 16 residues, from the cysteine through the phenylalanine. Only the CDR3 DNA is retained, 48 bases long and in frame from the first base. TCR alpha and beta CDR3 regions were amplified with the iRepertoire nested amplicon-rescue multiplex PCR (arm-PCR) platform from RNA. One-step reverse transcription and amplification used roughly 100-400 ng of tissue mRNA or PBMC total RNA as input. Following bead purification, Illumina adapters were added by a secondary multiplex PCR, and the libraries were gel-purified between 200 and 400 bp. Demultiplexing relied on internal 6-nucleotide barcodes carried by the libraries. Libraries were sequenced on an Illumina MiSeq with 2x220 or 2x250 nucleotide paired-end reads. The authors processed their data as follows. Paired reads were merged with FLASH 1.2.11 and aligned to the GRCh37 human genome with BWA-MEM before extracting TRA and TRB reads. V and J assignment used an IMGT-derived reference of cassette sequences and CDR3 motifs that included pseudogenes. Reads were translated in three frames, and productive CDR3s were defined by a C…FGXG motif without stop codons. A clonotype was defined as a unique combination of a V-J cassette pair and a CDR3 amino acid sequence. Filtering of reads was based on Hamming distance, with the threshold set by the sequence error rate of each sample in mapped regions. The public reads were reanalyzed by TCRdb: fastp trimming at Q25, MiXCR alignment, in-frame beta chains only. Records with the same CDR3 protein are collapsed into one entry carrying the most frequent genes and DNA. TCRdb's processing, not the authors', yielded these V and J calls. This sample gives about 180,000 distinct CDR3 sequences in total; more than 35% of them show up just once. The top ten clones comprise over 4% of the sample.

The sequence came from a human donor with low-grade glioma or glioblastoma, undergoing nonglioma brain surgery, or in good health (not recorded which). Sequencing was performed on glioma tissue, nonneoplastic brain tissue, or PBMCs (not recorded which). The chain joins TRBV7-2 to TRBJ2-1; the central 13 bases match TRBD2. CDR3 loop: CASSWTSGGQPETQFF. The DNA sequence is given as TGTGCCAGCAGTTGGACTAGCGGGGGCCAACCAGAGACCCAGTTCTTC.